The 19 T cell receptor beta chains presented below share a single source sample, sequenced in a study of human T cells and chemical hapten exposure. The time point here: patch test 3, about 24 weeks after DPC sensitization. Treatment denoted: therapeutic diphenylcyclopropenone sensitization with weekly scalp DPC. From the RACE reads, TCRdb called clonotypes with MiXCR, one entry per CDR3 protein. This table holds about 84,000 distinct CDR3 sequences, 11% found once. This specimen consisted of whole blood, obtained in connection with sensitization to the hapten diphenylcyclopropenone (DPC). These receptor sequences come from a woman between 50 and 59 years old with alopecia areata. Some clones in this sample may be carry-over from other donors' samples.

The sample holds many counts of this clonotype. The genes are TRBV7-3 and TRBJ2-1, with TRBD1 matching over 7 bases. The CDR3 totals 16 residues. CDR1 and CDR2 (germline): SGHTA, FQGTGA. After removal of 5 bases from V and 2 bases from J, the junction contained 9 bases not matched to a gene. In DNA form, the CDR3 reads TGTGCCAGCAGCACCGAGGGGGCAGTTCCCTACAATGAGCAGTTCTTC. This encodes CASSTEGAVPYNEQFF.

This clonotype was counted many times. V gene TRBV20-1 combines with J gene TRBJ2-4; D is possibly TRBD2 (5 bases). Germline V gives CDR1 DFQATT, CDR2 SNEGSKA (reference sequence). The length of the CDR3 is 16 residues. V shed 0 bases and J shed 0 bases, with 12 bases lying between them. CDR3 nucleotides: TGCAGTGCTAGAGATATGGAGGCGGTAGCCAAAAACATTCAGTACTTC. It codes for CSARDMEAVAKNIQYF.

The chain combines TRBV12-3 or TRBV12-4 with TRBJ2-7; D ambiguous. Trimming stripped 8 bases from V and 2 bases from J, with 10 bases between. The CDR3 runs to 12 residues. The CDR3 nucleotides are TGTGCCAGCGCCCGACTCACCTACGAGCAGTACTTC. Its protein product is CASARLTYEQYF.

A few counts support this clonotype. CDR3 region: CASSPAVVRPDTQYF. The DNA of the CDR3 is TGCGCCAGCAGCCCTGCGGTAGTCCGCCCAGATACGCAGTATTTT. The chain links TRBV4-1 to TRBJ2-3; D uncertain. Germline values: CDR1 MGHRA, CDR2 YSYEKL. V was pared by 4 bases and J by 4 bases, with 15 bases between. This CDR3 is built from 15 residues.

The chain joins TRBV3-1 to TRBJ2-5; possible D gene TRBD2, 5 bases. V was pared by 0 bases and J by 5 bases, with 13 bases between. Germline V gene lookup returns CDR1 LGHDT and CDR2 YNNKEL (reference sequence). The CDR3 sequence is 15 residues long. CDR3 amino acids: CASSQEQLRGETQYF. The CDR3 DNA is TGTGCCAGCAGCCAAGAGCAACTAAGAGGGGAGACCCAGTACTTC.

In its sample, this clonotype was seen many times. J is TRBJ2-3 and V is TRBV7-3, with D possibly being TRBD1 (5 bases). V shed 4 bases and J shed 2 bases, with 7 bases lying between them. The CDR3 has 13 residues. CDR1 and CDR2 from the germline V gene are SGHTA and FQGTGA. The CDR3 spells CASSSGYTDTQYF. The CDR3 DNA follows: TGTGCCAGCAGCTCAGGGTACACAGATACGCAGTATTTT.

This clonotype was seen at least ten times. This chain joins TRBV7-2 and TRBJ2-7; TRBD1 or TRBD2 may be the D gene (5 bases each). The V and J ends lost 3 bases and 4 bases respectively, with 13 bases between them. The CDR3 contains 14 residues. Germline lookup yields CDR1 SGHTA and CDR2 FQGNSA. The CDR3 coding sequence is TGTGCCAGCAGCTTTCGGGACGGCCTTTACGAGCAGTACTTC. The encoded protein is CASSFRDGLYEQYF.

The chain employs TRBV6-5 and TRBJ2-1; TRBD2 matches 11 bases. The CDR3 loop spans 15 amino acids. J lost 13 bases, V lost 5 bases, and 13 bases had no gene match. Germline V gives CDR1 MNHEY, CDR2 SVGAGI. The CDR3 spells CASSTGTSGTPSQFF. Written as DNA, the CDR3 is TGTGCCAGCAGTACCGGGACTAGCGGTACCCCCAGTCAGTTCTTC.

This clonotype was observed at least ten times. The chain's CDR3 is CASRQNALYNEQFF. Written as DNA, the CDR3 is TGTGCCAGCAGACAAAACGCCTTATACAATGAGCAGTTCTTC. The rearrangement joins TRBV11-2 to TRBJ2-1; no firm D call. Trimming removed 6 bases at V and 4 bases at J, with 13 bases between. Germline CDR1 SGHAT, CDR2 FQNNGV. This CDR3 contains 14 residues.

This clonotype has more than one count but fewer than ten. The chain is built from TRBV6-5 and TRBJ1-5; a weak D match, TRBD1 (5 bases). The CDR3 loop spans 16 amino acids. Trimming took off 4 bases at V and 5 bases at J, with 18 bases between the two ends. Germline V CDR1 and CDR2: MNHEY, SVGAGI. The CDR3 region has the DNA TGTGCCAGCAGTTCGGGGCGACATCAGGTACATCAGCCCCAGCATTTT. Its protein is CASSSGRHQVHQPQHF.

This clonotype was detected only a few times. J is TRBJ2-6 and V is TRBV3-1; 10 bases agree with TRBD1. The V and J ends lost 4 bases and 4 bases, in that order; junction bases with no gene match: 4. This CDR3 contains 16 residues. Germline lookup yields CDR1 LGHDT and CDR2 YNNKEL (reference sequence). The CDR3: CASSRTGGYGANVLTF. The CDR3 DNA sequence: TGTGCCAGCAGCCGGACAGGGGGATACGGGGCCAACGTCCTGACTTTC.

The chain combines TRBV7-8 with TRBJ2-3; 7 positions agree with TRBD2. Germline lookup yields CDR1 SGHVS and CDR2 FQNEAQ. The CDR3 extends over 14 amino acids. V shed 7 bases, J shed 1 base, and the junction held 5 bases outside the gene matches. The CDR3 DNA reads as TGTGCCAGCAACCCTAGCGGACGCACAGATACGCAGTATTTT. Translation: CASNPSGRTDTQYF.

This clonotype turned up a few times. This rearrangement joins TRBV9 to TRBJ2-7; 7 nucleotides line up with TRBD2. The CDR3 is made up of 13 amino acids. Trimming removed 0 bases from V and 7 bases from J; junction bases left unmatched: 4. Germline V CDR1 and CDR2: SGDLS, YYNGEE. CDR3 sequence: CASSVGVGGEQYF. The CDR3 DNA is TGTGCCAGCAGCGTAGGAGTGGGAGGGGAGCAGTACTTC.

This clonotype was recorded many times. The chain uses TRBV10-1 and TRBJ2-3, with TRBD2 as a possible D gene (5 bases). This CDR3 is 12 amino acids long. The germline V and J ends were trimmed by 5 bases and 6 bases, with 9 bases remaining between them. Germline CDR1 WNHNN, CDR2 SYGVQD (reference sequence). The CDR3 sequence: CASSNSGDTQYF. The CDR3 bases are TGCGCCAGCAGTAACTCGGGGGATACGCAGTATTTT.

This clonotype was found many times. The chain uses TRBV3-1 and TRBJ2-7, with 7 bases aligning to TRBD2. V was pared by 6 bases and J by 2 bases, with 10 bases of the junction left unmatched. Germline V gene lookup returns CDR1 LGHDT and CDR2 YNNKEL (reference sequence). The CDR3 spans 15 residues. The CDR3, as DNA: TGTGCCAGCAGTCGCGTTAGCGGGCCGACCTACGAGCAGTACTTC. It is translated as CASSRVSGPTYEQYF.

Only a few counts were recorded for this clonotype. The chain joins TRBV7-3 to TRBJ2-7, with D perhaps matching TRBD2 (5 bases). Trimming removed 1 base from V and 2 bases from J, with 18 bases in between. This CDR3 is 17 amino acids long. Looked up from germline, CDR1 is SGHTA and CDR2 is FQGTGA. CDR3 sequence (DNA): TGTGCCAGCAGCTTAATTTCCGGGGTCGGGGAAACCTACGAGCAGTACTTC. Amino acid sequence: CASSLISGVGETYEQYF.

The J gene is TRBJ1-1, the V gene TRBV7-2; the D gene is possibly TRBD1 (6 bases). CDR3 length equals 12 residues. The ends were cut back, 6 bases at V and 8 bases at J, with 13 bases in the middle. Germline lookup yields CDR1 SGHTA and CDR2 FQGNSA. DNA for the CDR3: TGTGCCAGCAGTCGCGGGGGCCCCGAAGCTTTCTTT. It encodes CASSRGGPEAFF.

The genes are TRBV2 and TRBJ2-7; D not certain. Germline CDR1 and CDR2: SNHLY and FYNNEI. The CDR3 has 12 amino acids. V gave up 7 bases and J gave up 7 bases, with 14 bases separating them. The DNA of the CDR3 is TGTGCCAGCAAAAGTGACACTTGGGAGCAGTACTTC. This gives the protein CASKSDTWEQYF. Using reference TRBV2 and TRBJ2-7 for the parts outside the CDR3, the full variable domain is EPEVTQTPSHQVTQMGQEVILRCVPISNHLYFYWYRQILGQKVEFLVSFYNNEISEKSEIFDDQFSVERPDGSNFTLKIRSTKLEDSAMYFCASKSDTWEQYFGPGTRLTVT.

V and J are TRBV4-2 and TRBJ2-7; TRBD2 matches 9 bases. The CDR3 is 17 amino acids. V trimming: 0 bases; J trimming: 3 bases; junction bases outside the gene matches: 9. The germline V gene encodes CDR1 LGHNA and CDR2 YNFKEQ. The CDR3 is CASSQDPSGIDFYEQYF. CDR3 nucleotides: TGTGCCAGCAGCCAAGATCCTAGCGGGATCGATTTCTACGAGCAGTACTTC.